The rows below give T cell receptor beta chains drawn from one sample of a study of blood T cell repertoires in COVID-19. Assay: immunoSEQ multiplex PCR; the TCRdb copy retains only in-frame clones and omits some. The sample shows 290,000 or so clones, roughly 86% of them seen only once. Sequencing was done on a sample of peripheral blood. All receptors derive from a man between 65 and 85 years old with acute or convalescent COVID-19. The CDR3 runs from the conserved cysteine through the conserved F or W. D genes are given only for firm matches. Some rows mark clone size as missing; the rest say once, few, many or name a class of expanded clone.

cdr3_aa: CASSLGEPQETQYF
cdr3_nt: TGCGCCAGCAGTTTAGGGGAACCCCAAGAGACCCAGTACTTC
d_call: -
cdr3_length: 14
v_call: TRBV5-1
clone_size: -
j_call: TRBJ2-5

cdr3_aa: CASSQDQLNRERGYTF
cdr3_nt: TGCGCCAGCAGCCAAGATCAGCTTAACAGGGAGCGAGGCTACACCTTC
d_call: -
cdr3_length: 16
v_call: TRBV4-1
clone_size: -
j_call: TRBJ1-2

cdr3_aa: CASSQDGVNNSPLHF
cdr3_nt: TGCGCCAGCAGCCAAGACGGAGTTAATAATTCACCCCTCCACTTT
d_call: -
cdr3_length: 15
v_call: TRBV4-3
clone_size: -
j_call: TRBJ1-6

cdr3_aa: CASGDRGHEVETQYF
cdr3_nt: TGTGCCAGCGGAGACAGGGGGCATGAAGTAGAGACCCAGTACTTC
d_call: TRBD1
cdr3_length: 15
v_call: TRBV7-9
clone_size: -
j_call: TRBJ2-5

cdr3_aa: CASSQDHEETQYF
cdr3_nt: TGCGCCAGCAGCCAAGATCATGAAGAGACCCAGTACTTC
d_call: -
cdr3_length: 13
v_call: TRBV4-1
clone_size: -
j_call: TRBJ2-5

cdr3_aa: CSVTGEKSSSTDTQYF
cdr3_nt: TGCAGCGTTACAGGAGAGAAATCATCTAGCACAGATACGCAGTATTTT
d_call: -
cdr3_length: 16
v_call: TRBV29-1
clone_size: -
j_call: TRBJ2-3

cdr3_aa: CSVEREQFF
cdr3_nt: TGCAGCGTTGAGCGGGAGCAGTTCTTC
d_call: -
cdr3_length: 9
v_call: TRBV29-1
clone_size: few
j_call: TRBJ2-1

cdr3_aa: CAWSRLASRRGTQYF
cdr3_nt: TGTGCCTGGAGCAGACTAGCGAGCCGAAGGGGGACCCAGTACTTC
d_call: TRBD2
cdr3_length: 15
v_call: TRBV30
clone_size: -
j_call: TRBJ2-5

cdr3_aa: CASMRTSGSSQYF
cdr3_nt: TGTGCCAGCATGCGGACTAGCGGGAGTTCGCAGTATTTT
d_call: TRBD2
cdr3_length: 13
v_call: TRBV6-5
clone_size: -
j_call: TRBJ2-3

cdr3_aa: CATSDSRTGGQPQHF
cdr3_nt: TGTGCCACCAGTGATTCAAGGACAGGGGGTCAGCCCCAGCATTTT
d_call: TRBD1
cdr3_length: 15
v_call: TRBV24-1
clone_size: once
j_call: TRBJ1-5

cdr3_aa: CASSLAEGTNEKLFF
cdr3_nt: TGTGCCAGCAGCTTGGCTGAGGGAACTAATGAAAAACTGTTTTTT
d_call: -
cdr3_length: 15
v_call: TRBV5-4
clone_size: -
j_call: TRBJ1-4

cdr3_aa: CASSEGLNQPQHF
cdr3_nt: TGCGCCAGCAGTGAGGGGCTGAATCAGCCCCAGCATTTT
d_call: -
cdr3_length: 13
v_call: TRBV10-1
clone_size: -
j_call: TRBJ1-5

cdr3_aa: CASSLVGGYSYNEQFF
cdr3_nt: TGCGCCAGCAGCTTGGTAGGGGGATACTCCTACAATGAGCAGTTCTTC
d_call: -
cdr3_length: 16
v_call: TRBV5-1
clone_size: -
j_call: TRBJ2-1

cdr3_aa: CASSAGQGTFQETQYF
cdr3_nt: TGTGCCAGCAGCGCGGGACAGGGGACTTTCCAAGAGACCCAGTACTTC
d_call: TRBD1
cdr3_length: 16
v_call: TRBV5-5
clone_size: -
j_call: TRBJ2-5

cdr3_aa: CASSQAGQGYEQYF
cdr3_nt: TGCGCCAGCAGCCAAGCGGGACAGGGATACGAGCAGTACTTC
d_call: TRBD1
cdr3_length: 14
v_call: TRBV4-1
clone_size: -
j_call: TRBJ2-7

cdr3_aa: CASKPTGGVNYGYTF
cdr3_nt: TGTGCCAGCAAGCCCACCGGGGGAGTTAACTATGGCTACACCTTC
d_call: -
cdr3_length: 15
v_call: TRBV5-4
clone_size: -
j_call: TRBJ1-2

cdr3_aa: CAITKTGSGNTIYF
cdr3_nt: TGTGCCATCACCAAGACAGGATCTGGAAACACCATATATTTT
d_call: -
cdr3_length: 14
v_call: TRBV10-3
clone_size: -
j_call: TRBJ1-3

cdr3_aa: CASSYSAGPQPQHF
cdr3_nt: TGTGCCAGCAGTTACTCAGCAGGGCCTCAGCCCCAGCATTTT
d_call: -
cdr3_length: 14
v_call: TRBV6-2/TRBV6-3
clone_size: -
j_call: TRBJ1-5

cdr3_aa: CASSIIASGREDSGTYGYTF
cdr3_nt: TGTGCCAGTAGTATAATCGCGTCCGGCAGGGAGGATAGCGGAACGTATGGCTACACCTTC
d_call: -
cdr3_length: 20
v_call: TRBV19
clone_size: -
j_call: TRBJ1-2

cdr3_aa: CASSRGTAQETQYF
cdr3_nt: TGTGCCAGCAGCCGCGGGACAGCACAAGAGACCCAGTACTTC
d_call: -
cdr3_length: 14
v_call: TRBV7-3
clone_size: -
j_call: TRBJ2-5

cdr3_aa: CASQKTLAGEQFF
cdr3_nt: TGCGCCAGCCAGAAAACCCTAGCCGGTGAGCAGTTCTTC
d_call: -
cdr3_length: 13
v_call: TRBV10-1
clone_size: -
j_call: TRBJ2-1

cdr3_aa: CASSLEGGYGYTF
cdr3_nt: TGTGCCAGCAGCTTGGAAGGAGGCTATGGCTACACCTTC
d_call: -
cdr3_length: 13
v_call: TRBV5-5
clone_size: -
j_call: TRBJ1-2

cdr3_aa: CASSVGTGTGQFEEQYF
cdr3_nt: TGTGCCAGCAGCGTAGGAACCGGGACAGGGCAATTTGAAGAGCAGTACTTC
d_call: TRBD1
cdr3_length: 17
v_call: TRBV9
clone_size: few
j_call: TRBJ2-7

cdr3_aa: CASTSGAGRSYNEQFF
cdr3_nt: TGTGCCAGCACATCTGGGGCGGGAAGGTCCTACAATGAGCAGTTCTTC
d_call: -
cdr3_length: 16
v_call: TRBV2
clone_size: once
j_call: TRBJ2-1

cdr3_aa: CATSEAGVVSNQPQHF
cdr3_nt: TGTGCCACCAGTGAGGCCGGGGTTGTTAGCAATCAGCCCCAGCATTTT
d_call: -
cdr3_length: 16
v_call: TRBV24-1
clone_size: -
j_call: TRBJ1-5

cdr3_aa: CASSEDGNPGNTIYF
cdr3_nt: TGTGCCAGCAGTGAAGACGGTAATCCTGGAAACACCATATATTTT
d_call: -
cdr3_length: 15
v_call: TRBV6-1
clone_size: -
j_call: TRBJ1-3

cdr3_aa: CASSSDRGISGNTIYF
cdr3_nt: TGTGCCAGCAGTAGTGACAGGGGGATCTCTGGAAACACCATATATTTT
d_call: TRBD1
cdr3_length: 16
v_call: TRBV27
clone_size: -
j_call: TRBJ1-3

cdr3_aa: CAWRPGQGSWGYTF
cdr3_nt: TGTGCCTGGAGGCCCGGACAGGGGAGTTGGGGCTACACCTTC
d_call: TRBD1
cdr3_length: 14
v_call: TRBV30
clone_size: -
j_call: TRBJ1-2

cdr3_aa: CSVAGGSNQPQHF
cdr3_nt: TGCAGCGTGGCAGGGGGGAGCAATCAGCCCCAGCATTTT
d_call: TRBD1
cdr3_length: 13
v_call: TRBV29-1
clone_size: -
j_call: TRBJ1-5

cdr3_aa: CASSASPGQGTDIQYF
cdr3_nt: TGTGCCAGCAGCGCGTCGCCGGGACAGGGGACGGACATTCAGTACTTC
d_call: TRBD1
cdr3_length: 16
v_call: TRBV5-4
clone_size: -
j_call: TRBJ2-4

cdr3_aa: CAWSTSGAGELFF
cdr3_nt: TGTGCCTGGAGCACTAGCGGGGCCGGGGAGCTGTTTTTT
d_call: TRBD2
cdr3_length: 13
v_call: TRBV30
clone_size: -
j_call: TRBJ2-2

cdr3_aa: CASSLERGPYNEQFF
cdr3_nt: TGTGCCAGCAGCCTCGAGCGGGGGCCCTACAATGAGCAGTTCTTC
d_call: TRBD2
cdr3_length: 15
v_call: TRBV11-1
clone_size: -
j_call: TRBJ2-1

cdr3_aa: CASSTGQGNSPLHF
cdr3_nt: TGTGCCAGCAGCACCGGACAGGGGAATTCACCCCTCCACTTT
d_call: TRBD1
cdr3_length: 14
v_call: TRBV9
clone_size: -
j_call: TRBJ1-6

cdr3_aa: CASSYISGDYGYTF
cdr3_nt: TGTGCCAGCAGTTACATTTCCGGGGACTATGGCTACACCTTC
d_call: -
cdr3_length: 14
v_call: TRBV6-2/TRBV6-3
clone_size: once
j_call: TRBJ1-2

cdr3_aa: CASRGTGYGYTF
cdr3_nt: TGTGCCAGCAGGGGGACAGGGTATGGCTACACCTTC
d_call: TRBD1
cdr3_length: 12
v_call: TRBV12-3/TRBV12-4
clone_size: -
j_call: TRBJ1-2

cdr3_aa: CASSLGSLAGTETQYF
cdr3_nt: TGTGCCAGCAGCTTGGGGAGCCTGGCGGGGACGGAGACCCAGTACTTC
d_call: -
cdr3_length: 16
v_call: TRBV7-9
clone_size: -
j_call: TRBJ2-5

cdr3_aa: CASTRRGEETQYF
cdr3_nt: TGTGCCAGCACCCGACGGGGGGAAGAGACCCAGTACTTC
d_call: TRBD2
cdr3_length: 13
v_call: TRBV6-6
clone_size: few
j_call: TRBJ2-5

cdr3_aa: CASSLVGIGASEQFF
cdr3_nt: TGTGCCAGCAGTTTGGTGGGTATAGGTGCTAGCGAGCAGTTCTTC
d_call: -
cdr3_length: 15
v_call: TRBV25-1
clone_size: -
j_call: TRBJ2-1

cdr3_aa: CASTPWGVETEAFF
cdr3_nt: TGTGCCAGCACTCCATGGGGGGTGGAAACTGAAGCTTTCTTT
d_call: -
cdr3_length: 14
v_call: TRBV7-9
clone_size: once
j_call: TRBJ1-1

cdr3_aa: CASSIVSGDQPQHF
cdr3_nt: TGTGCCAGTAGTATTGTCTCAGGGGATCAGCCCCAGCATTTT
d_call: -
cdr3_length: 14
v_call: TRBV19
clone_size: once
j_call: TRBJ1-5

cdr3_aa: CASSLSLRGAGRAYEQYF
cdr3_nt: TGTGCCAGCAGTTTGTCTTTGCGTGGTGCGGGGAGAGCCTACGAGCAGTACTTC
d_call: -
cdr3_length: 18
v_call: TRBV27
clone_size: -
j_call: TRBJ2-7

cdr3_aa: CASSLTGTSGGANEQFF
cdr3_nt: TGTGCCAGCAGCTTGACAGGGACTAGCGGGGGGGCAAATGAGCAGTTCTTC
d_call: TRBD2
cdr3_length: 17
v_call: TRBV7-2
clone_size: -
j_call: TRBJ2-1

cdr3_aa: CASSQGRGSYNEQFF
cdr3_nt: TGCGCCAGCAGCCAAGGCAGGGGGTCCTACAATGAGCAGTTCTTC
d_call: TRBD1
cdr3_length: 15
v_call: TRBV4-1
clone_size: -
j_call: TRBJ2-1

cdr3_aa: CASSLAPKTDKYF
cdr3_nt: TGTGCCAGCAGCTTAGCCCCAAAAACAGATAAGTACTTC
d_call: -
cdr3_length: 13
v_call: TRBV7-9
clone_size: few
j_call: TRBJ2-7

cdr3_aa: CASSRRATSGNTIYF
cdr3_nt: TGTGCCAGTAGCCGCAGGGCCACCTCTGGAAACACCATATATTTT
d_call: -
cdr3_length: 15
v_call: TRBV19
clone_size: -
j_call: TRBJ1-3

cdr3_aa: CATSNPLTGAVQDTQYF
cdr3_nt: TGTGCCACCAGCAACCCACTTACAGGGGCTGTACAAGATACGCAGTATTTT
d_call: TRBD1
cdr3_length: 17
v_call: TRBV15
clone_size: -
j_call: TRBJ2-3

cdr3_aa: CASSLKERVKAFF
cdr3_nt: TGTGCCAGCAGCTTAAAGGAGAGGGTAAAAGCTTTCTTT
d_call: -
cdr3_length: 13
v_call: TRBV7-9
clone_size: -
j_call: TRBJ1-1

cdr3_aa: CASSQDLSSGGKTEAFF
cdr3_nt: TGTGCCAGCAGCCAAGATCTTTCATCAGGGGGGAAGACTGAAGCTTTCTTT
d_call: TRBD1
cdr3_length: 17
v_call: TRBV4-2
clone_size: -
j_call: TRBJ1-1